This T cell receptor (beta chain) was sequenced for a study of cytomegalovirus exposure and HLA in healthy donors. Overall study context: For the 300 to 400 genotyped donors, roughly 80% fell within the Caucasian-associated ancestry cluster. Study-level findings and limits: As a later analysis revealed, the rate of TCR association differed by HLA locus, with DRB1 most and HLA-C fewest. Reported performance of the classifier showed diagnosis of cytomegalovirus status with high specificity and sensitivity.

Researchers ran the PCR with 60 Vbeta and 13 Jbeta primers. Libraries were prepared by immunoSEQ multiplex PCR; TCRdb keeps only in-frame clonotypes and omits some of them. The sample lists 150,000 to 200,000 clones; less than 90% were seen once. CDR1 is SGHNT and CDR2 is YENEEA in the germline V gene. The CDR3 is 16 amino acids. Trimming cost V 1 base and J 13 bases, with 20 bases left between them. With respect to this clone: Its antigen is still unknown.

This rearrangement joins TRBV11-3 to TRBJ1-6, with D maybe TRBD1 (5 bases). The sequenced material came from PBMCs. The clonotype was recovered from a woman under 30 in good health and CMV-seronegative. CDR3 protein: CASSLGVDSPKFPLHF. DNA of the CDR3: TGTGCCAGCAGCTTAGGGGTCGACAGCCCCAAGTTCCCCCTCCACTTT.